A single sample is the source of the 8 T cell receptor beta chains below, sequenced in a study of cytomegalovirus exposure and HLA in healthy donors. 60 Vbeta and 13 Jbeta primers were used in PCR. The data were produced by immunoSEQ multiplex PCR, yet TCRdb's version contains in-frame clones alone and is incomplete. The sample records approximately 190,000 clones, approximately 84% being singletons. The material sequenced was PBMCs. These receptors were obtained from a woman in her 30s in good health and CMV-seropositive.

CDR3 nucleotides: TGTGCCAGCAGTGAACTATCTCACCTTAATTCACCCCTCCACTTT. It encodes CASSELSHLNSPLHF. The chain employs TRBV6-1 and TRBJ1-6, with D unresolved. V gave up 2 bases and J gave up 6 bases, with 11 bases separating them. The CDR3 extends over 15 amino acids. Germline V lookup: CDR1 MNHNS, CDR2 SASEGT.

J is TRBJ1-1 and V is TRBV11-1; D is undetermined. Germline V gene data show CDR1 as SGHAT and CDR2 as FQDESV (reference sequence). The ends were cut back, 4 bases at V and 1 base at J, with 13 bases in the middle. CDR3 size: 15 residues. CDR3 region: CASSSRTSGNTEAFF. The CDR3 DNA reads as TGTGCCAGCAGCTCAAGAACATCGGGGAACACTGAAGCTTTCTTT.

The chain uses TRBV29-1 and TRBJ2-1; possibly TRBD2 for D (6 bases). The length of the CDR3 is 14 residues. V was cut by 4 bases and J by 5 bases, with 15 bases left in between. Germline V CDR1 and CDR2: SQVTM, ANQGSEA. CDR3 sequence reads: CSVGRAGPNNEQFF. CDR3 nucleotide sequence: TGCAGCGTTGGGCGGGCGGGACCCAACAATGAGCAGTTCTTC.

The chain recombines TRBV7-9 with TRBJ1-1; possibly TRBD1 for D (6 bases). Germline loops: CDR1 SEHNR, CDR2 FQNEAQ (reference sequence). V lost 5 bases and J 8 bases, leaving 18 bases between the germline ends. The CDR3 consists of 14 residues. CDR3 coding DNA: TGTGCCAGCAGCAAAGAGATATCCGGGACAGAAGCTTTCTTT. This translates into CASSKEISGTEAFF.

J is TRBJ2-5 and V is TRBV4-3; D remains ambiguous. Germline assignment: CDR1 LGHNA and CDR2 YSLEER. The length of the CDR3 is 14 residues. Trimming left V 0 bases short and J 5 bases short, with 10 bases between. The chain's CDR3 is CASSQDYGHETQYF. Written as DNA, the CDR3 is TGCGCCAGCAGCCAAGATTATGGCCACGAGACCCAGTACTTC.

This chain's CDR3 is CASSRDSARPYGYTF. In nucleotides, the CDR3 is TGTGCCAGCAGCAGGGACAGCGCCCGCCCGTATGGCTACACCTTC. V and J are TRBV28 and TRBJ1-2; 7 bases are shared with TRBD1. With V trimmed by 6 bases and J by 5 bases, 12 bases remained unmatched. Germline V lookup: CDR1 MDHEN, CDR2 SYDVKM. This CDR3 region has 15 residues.

The chain combines TRBV15 with TRBJ1-2; perhaps TRBD1 as D (5 bases). With 1 base removed from V and 8 bases from J, the gap between germline ends came to 14 bases. This CDR3 has 14 amino acids. Germline V gene lookup returns CDR1 LNHNV and CDR2 YYDKDF (reference sequence). DNA for the CDR3: TGTGCCACCAGCAGAGGGGAACAGGAGAGGGGCTACACCTTC. The encoded protein is CATSRGEQERGYTF.

V and J are TRBV28 and TRBJ1-1; perhaps TRBD1 as D (6 bases). The CDR3 has 16 residues. Germline values: CDR1 MDHEN, CDR2 SYDVKM. V lost 1 base to trimming and J lost 3 bases, with 15 bases between them. The CDR3 bases are TGTGCCAGCAGTTTATCTCCCGCAGGGGCCGACACTGAAGCTTTCTTT. Translated: CASSLSPAGADTEAFF.